This TCR beta chain was sequenced during a study of T-cell memory formation after mild COVID-19. The sample holds many counts of this clonotype. V was shortened by 3 bases and J by 4 bases, with 11 bases between the two germline ends. This CDR3 comprises 14 residues. The germline gives CDR1 SGDLS, CDR2 YYNGEE. MiXCR was run by TCRdb on the 5' RACE reads, yielding one entry per CDR3 protein. This repertoire shows about 610,000 distinct CDR3 sequences, 15% to 20% found once; its top ten account for around 8.1%. The sequence was obtained from an adult woman who had mild COVID-19 (a few samples of this study predate the infection). Cell type and time point are not known. The chain couples TRBV9 to TRBJ2-1; D may match TRBD1 or TRBD2 (5 bases each). The specimen was PBMCs or a T cell subset sorted from them (not recorded which). Here the CDR3 reads CASSAGTAYNEQFF. CDR3 nucleotides: TGTGCCAGCAGCGCCGGGACGGCTTACAATGAGCAGTTCTTC.